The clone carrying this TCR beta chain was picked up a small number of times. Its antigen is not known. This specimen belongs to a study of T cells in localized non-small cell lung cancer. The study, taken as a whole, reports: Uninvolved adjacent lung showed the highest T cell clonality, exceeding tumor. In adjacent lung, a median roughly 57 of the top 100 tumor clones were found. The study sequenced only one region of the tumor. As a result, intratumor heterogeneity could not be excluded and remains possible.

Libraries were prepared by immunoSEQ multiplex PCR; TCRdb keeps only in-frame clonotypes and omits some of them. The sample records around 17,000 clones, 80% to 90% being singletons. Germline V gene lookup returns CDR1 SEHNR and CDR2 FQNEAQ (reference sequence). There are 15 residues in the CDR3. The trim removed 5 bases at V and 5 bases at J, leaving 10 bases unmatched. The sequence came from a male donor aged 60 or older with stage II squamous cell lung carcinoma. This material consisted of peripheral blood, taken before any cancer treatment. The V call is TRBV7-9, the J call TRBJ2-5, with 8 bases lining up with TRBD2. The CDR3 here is CASSTFVGGGETQYF. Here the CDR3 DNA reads TGTGCCAGCAGCACCTTCGTGGGCGGGGGGGAGACCCAGTACTTC. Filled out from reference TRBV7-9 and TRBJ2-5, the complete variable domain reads DTGVSQNPRHKITKRGQNVTFRCDPISEHNRLYWYRQTLGQGPEFLTYFQNEAQLEKSRLLSDRFSAERPKGSFSTLEIQRTEQGDSAMYLCASSTFVGGGETQYFGPGTRLLVL.